The clone carrying this T cell receptor (beta chain) was seen repeatedly, ten times or more. Antigen specificity is unknown. Axillary draining lymph nodes of breast cancer patients supplied the node samples. One entry per CDR3 protein results from TCRdb running MiXCR on the multiplex PCR reads. The table lists around 130,000 distinct CDR3 sequences, nearly 20% of them singletons, with less than 4.5% in the top ten. This sample is part of a study of breast tumors, draining lymph nodes, adjacent tissues. Broader study findings: Compared with lymph nodes, tumors were less diverse; compared with nontumor tissue, more. Most tumor T cells seemingly derive from lymph node, then expand in tumor.

Sequenced sample: axillary lymph node tissue. The sequence was obtained from a female donor with breast cancer. Some clones in this sample may be carry-over from other donors' samples.

CDR3 amino acids: CASWDSNSNEQFF. DNA of the CDR3: TGTGCCAGCTGGGACAGCAACAGCAATGAGCAGTTCTTC. The gene calls are TRBV2 and TRBJ2-1; 7 nucleotides agree with TRBD1. V was pared by 8 bases and J by 6 bases, with 7 bases of the junction left unmatched. Germline assignment: CDR1 SNHLY and CDR2 FYNNEI. The CDR3 runs 13 residues.